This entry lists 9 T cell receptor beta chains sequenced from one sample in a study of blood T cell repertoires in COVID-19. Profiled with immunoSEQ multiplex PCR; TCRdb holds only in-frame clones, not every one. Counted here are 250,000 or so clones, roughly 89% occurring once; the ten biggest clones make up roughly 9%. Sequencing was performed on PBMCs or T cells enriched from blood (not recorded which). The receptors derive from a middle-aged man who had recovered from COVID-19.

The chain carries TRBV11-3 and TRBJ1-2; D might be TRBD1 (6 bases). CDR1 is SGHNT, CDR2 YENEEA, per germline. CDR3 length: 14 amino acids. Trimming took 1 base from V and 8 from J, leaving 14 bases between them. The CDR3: CASSLAGAAGGYTF. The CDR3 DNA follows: TGTGCCAGCAGCTTAGCAGGGGCGGCCGGAGGCTACACCTTC.

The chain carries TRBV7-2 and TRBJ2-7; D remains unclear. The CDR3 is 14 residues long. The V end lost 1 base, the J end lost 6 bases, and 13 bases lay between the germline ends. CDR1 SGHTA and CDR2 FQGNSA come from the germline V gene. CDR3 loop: CASSLGTVIVEQYF. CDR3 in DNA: TGTGCCAGCAGCTTAGGCACAGTAATAGTCGAGCAGTACTTC.

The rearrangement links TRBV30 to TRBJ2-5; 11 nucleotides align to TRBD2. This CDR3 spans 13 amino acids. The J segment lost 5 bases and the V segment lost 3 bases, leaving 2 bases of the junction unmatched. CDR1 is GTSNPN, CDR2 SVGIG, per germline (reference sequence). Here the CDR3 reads CAWRSSGGETQYF. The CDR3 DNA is TGTGCCTGGAGATCTAGCGGGGGGGAGACCCAGTACTTC.

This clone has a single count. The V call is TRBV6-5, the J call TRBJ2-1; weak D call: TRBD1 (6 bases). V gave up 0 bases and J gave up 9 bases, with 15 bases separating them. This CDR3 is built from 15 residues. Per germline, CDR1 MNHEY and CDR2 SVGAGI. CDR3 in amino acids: CASSYSGGRFSEQFF. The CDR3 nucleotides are TGTGCCAGCAGTTACTCTGGGGGCAGGTTTAGTGAGCAGTTCTTC.

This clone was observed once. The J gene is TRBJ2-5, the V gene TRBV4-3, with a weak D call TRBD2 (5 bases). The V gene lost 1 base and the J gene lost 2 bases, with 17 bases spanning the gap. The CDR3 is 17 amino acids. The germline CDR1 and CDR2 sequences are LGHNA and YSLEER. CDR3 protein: CASSQGIALADQETQYF. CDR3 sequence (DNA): TGCGCCAGCAGCCAAGGGATCGCCCTAGCAGATCAAGAGACCCAGTACTTC.

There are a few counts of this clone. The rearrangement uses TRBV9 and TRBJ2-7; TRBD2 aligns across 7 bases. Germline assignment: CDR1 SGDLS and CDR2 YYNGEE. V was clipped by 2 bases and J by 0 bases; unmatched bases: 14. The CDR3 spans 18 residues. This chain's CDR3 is CASSVLPSSGFYSYEQYF. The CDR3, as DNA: TGTGCCAGCAGCGTTCTTCCCTCTAGCGGATTCTACTCCTACGAGCAGTACTTC.

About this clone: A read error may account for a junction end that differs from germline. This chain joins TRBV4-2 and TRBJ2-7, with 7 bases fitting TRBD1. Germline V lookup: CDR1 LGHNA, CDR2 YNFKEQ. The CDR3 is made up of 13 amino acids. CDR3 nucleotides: TGTGCCAGCGGCCAAGACAGGGTCTACGAGCAGTACTTC. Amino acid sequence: CASGQDRVYEQYF.

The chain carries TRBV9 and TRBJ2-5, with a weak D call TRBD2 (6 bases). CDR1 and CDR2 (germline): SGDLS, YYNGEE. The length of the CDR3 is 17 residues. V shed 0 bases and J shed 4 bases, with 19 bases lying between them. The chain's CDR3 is CASSVGRRVALPETQYF. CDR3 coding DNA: TGTGCCAGCAGCGTAGGACGGAGGGTGGCTCTTCCAGAGACCCAGTACTTC.

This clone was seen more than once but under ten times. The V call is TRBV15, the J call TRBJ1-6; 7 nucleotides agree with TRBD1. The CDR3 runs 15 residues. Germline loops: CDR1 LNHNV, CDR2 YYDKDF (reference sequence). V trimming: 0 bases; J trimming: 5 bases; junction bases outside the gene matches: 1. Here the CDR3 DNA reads TGTGCCACCAGCAGAGAAACAGGGGATAATTCACCCCTCCACTTT. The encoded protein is CATSRETGDNSPLHF.